This T cell receptor beta chain was sequenced during a study of T-cell memory formation after mild COVID-19. In TCRdb, the 5' RACE reads were re-called with MiXCR into one record per CDR3 protein. The table shows under 300,000 distinct CDR3 sequences, with 7.5% to 9.5% occurring only once. The table lists this clonotype with many counts. Antigen unknown. Study results and caveats: Memory from before infection featured some responding clones, which suggests cross-reactive memory joined. Shrinking CD4+ clones were chiefly CM and EM; CD8+ ones were chiefly EMRA. A second wave expanding day 15 to 37 was CD4+-biased; contracting clones were balanced.

The origin of this receptor is a man between 18 and 35 years old who had mild COVID-19 (a few samples of this study predate the infection). Cell type and time point are not known. The sequenced material came from PBMCs or a T cell subset sorted from them (not recorded which).

In DNA, the CDR3 is TGTGCCAGCAGTTTAGGCAGGAGTACTGAAGCTTTCTTT. Translating it yields CASSLGRSTEAFF. The chain employs TRBV12-3 or TRBV12-4 and TRBJ1-1, with D hard to call. The CDR3 spans 13 residues. The germline V and J ends were trimmed by 1 base and 5 bases, with 8 bases remaining between them.